The 29 T cell receptor beta chains below all came from one sample that was sequenced in a study of cytomegalovirus exposure and HLA in healthy donors. The PCR made use of 60 Vbeta and 13 Jbeta primers. Libraries were prepared by immunoSEQ multiplex PCR; TCRdb keeps only in-frame clonotypes and omits some of them. The profile shows approximately 140,000 clones, 73% of them singletons. The specimen sequenced was PBMCs. The receptors originated from a woman under 30 in good health and CMV-seronegative.

This clone was recorded once. This chain links TRBV7-6 with TRBJ2-2, with a possible D match to TRBD2 (5 bases). Trimming took off 2 bases at V and 5 bases at J, with 6 bases between the two ends. The CDR3 covers 13 residues. The germline V gene encodes CDR1 SGHVS and CDR2 FNYEAQ. CDR3 sequence: CASSLSGTGELFF. The CDR3 coding sequence is TGTGCCAGCAGCTTATCGGGGACCGGGGAGCTGTTTTTT.

The chain carries TRBV7-3 and TRBJ1-1; TRBD1 agrees at 7 bases. Germline CDR1 is SGHTA and CDR2 is FQGTGA. This CDR3 contains 12 residues. Trimming took 9 bases from V and 0 from J; bases not matched to a gene: 1. CDR3 region: CASTGVNTEAFF. The CDR3 nucleotides read TGTGCCAGTACAGGGGTGAACACTGAAGCTTTCTTT. The variable domain in full, completed from reference TRBV7-3 and TRBJ1-1, reads GAGVSQTPSNKVTEKGKYVELRCDPISGHTALYWYRQSLGQGPEFLIYFQGTGAADDSGLPNDRFFAVRPEGSVSTLKIQRTERGDSAVYLCASTGVNTEAFFGQGTRLTVV.

This chain connects TRBV19 to TRBJ1-5; 7 nucleotides agree with TRBD1. The CDR3 runs 15 residues. V dropped 6 bases and J dropped 4; count of bases not matched to a gene: 9. In germline, CDR1 is LNHDA, CDR2 SQIVND (reference sequence). The chain's CDR3 is CASSPGRQGNQPQHF. The CDR3 nucleotides read TGTGCCAGTAGCCCGGGGCGACAGGGAAATCAGCCCCAGCATTTT.

The chain uses TRBV27 and TRBJ2-6; 7 positions match TRBD1. The CDR3 is made up of 16 amino acids. CDR1 MNHEY and CDR2 SMNVEV come from the germline V gene (reference sequence). The junction had 4 bases not matched to a gene; V was cut back by 5 bases and J by 0 bases. The DNA of the CDR3 is TGTGCCAGCAGTGAGACAGGGACCTCTGGGGCCAACGTCCTGACTTTC. Protein: CASSETGTSGANVLTF.

This rearrangement joins TRBV18 to TRBJ1-1; TRBD1 matches at 7 bases. V shed 8 bases and J 0 bases; nucleotides not matched to a gene: 15. The CDR3 totals 17 residues. Germline-derived CDR1 and CDR2 are KGHSH and LQKENI. CDR3 sequence reads: CASRLLRDRGMNTEAFF. The CDR3 DNA is TGTGCCAGCAGACTACTTCGGGACAGAGGCATGAACACTGAAGCTTTCTTT.

The count of this clone is one. V is TRBV29-1 and J is TRBJ2-5; 7 nucleotides match TRBD1. The CDR3 extends over 14 amino acids. The germline gives CDR1 SQVTM, CDR2 ANQGSEA. The junction had 10 bases not matched to a gene; V was cut back by 6 bases and J by 3 bases. In nucleotides, the CDR3 is TGCAGCGTGAATGGTCACGGGACAGAAGAGACCCAGTACTTC. The encoded protein is CSVNGHGTEETQYF.

The chain employs TRBV5-1 and TRBJ2-1, with 7 nucleotides matching TRBD2. CDR3 length: 16 residues. Per the germline V gene, CDR1 is SGHRS and CDR2 is YFSETQ. The V gene end was trimmed by 2 bases and the J gene end by 9 bases; junction bases not matched to a gene: 14. This CDR3 reads CASSFGGSSETSEQFF. The CDR3, as DNA: TGCGCCAGCAGCTTCGGGGGGTCGTCGGAAACAAGTGAGCAGTTCTTC.

This chain uses TRBV6-5 with TRBJ2-7; 11 bases map to TRBD1. Germline CDR1 and CDR2: MNHEY and SVGAGI. The CDR3 extends over 13 amino acids. Germline trimming cut 8 bases from V and 4 bases from J; bases unmatched to any gene: 4. The CDR3 sequence is CASSGTGGYEQYF. The CDR3 DNA is TGTGCCAGCTCCGGGACAGGGGGATACGAGCAGTACTTC.

V usage is TRBV10-3 and J usage is TRBJ2-1; D is possibly TRBD2 (5 bases). V was pared by 2 bases and J by 4 bases, with 9 bases between. The CDR3 has 14 amino acids. CDR1 ENHRY and CDR2 SYGVKD come from the germline V gene. CDR3 residues: CAISERTGYNEQFF. The CDR3 DNA follows: TGTGCCATCAGTGAGAGGACGGGGTACAATGAGCAGTTCTTC.

This clone was counted only a few times. The chain links TRBV10-2 to TRBJ1-1, with D unresolved. The CDR3 is 13 residues long. Trimming shortened V by 4 bases and J by 0 bases, and 6 bases separated the two germline ends. Germline assignment: CDR1 WSHSY and CDR2 SAAADI. In DNA form, the CDR3 reads TGCGCCAGCAGTGCCACACTGAACACTGAAGCTTTCTTT. Translated, it gives CASSATLNTEAFF.

This chain connects TRBV29-1 to TRBJ2-1, with TRBD2 identical over 12 bases. CDR1 is SQVTM and CDR2 is ANQGSEA in the germline V gene. V lost 7 bases to trimming and J lost 4 bases; unmatched junction nucleotides: 5. This CDR3 is built from 14 residues. For the CDR3, the DNA is TGCAGCGGGATGACTAGCGGGAGATACAATGAGCAGTTCTTC. Its translation is CSGMTSGRYNEQFF.

This clone was seen only a few times. The CDR3 spells CASGDQGEGYEQYF. The CDR3 DNA reads as TGTGCCAGCGGAGACCAGGGGGAAGGGTACGAGCAGTACTTC. The rearrangement uses TRBV27 and TRBJ2-7; the match to TRBD1 covers 7 bases. This CDR3 is 14 amino acids long. The V gene's germline CDR1 is MNHEY and CDR2 SMNVEV (reference sequence). V trimming: 8 bases; J trimming: 4 bases; junction bases outside the gene matches: 11.

This chain joins TRBV9 and TRBJ1-3; the match to TRBD1 covers 9 bases. The J segment lost 7 bases and the V segment lost 3 bases, leaving 17 bases of the junction unmatched. Germline V gives CDR1 SGDLS, CDR2 YYNGEE. This CDR3 contains 18 residues. The CDR3 region has the DNA TGTGCCAGCAGCGCCCCCGGGACAGGGAATTCTCCGAGGAACACCATATATTTT. As protein: CASSAPGTGNSPRNTIYF.

This clone was recorded a few times. The chain carries TRBV5-6 and TRBJ1-1; the D is unclear. Germline CDR1 is SGHDT and CDR2 is YYEEEE. Trimming took off 0 bases at V and 5 bases at J, with 14 bases between the two ends. The CDR3 loop spans 15 amino acids. The CDR3 DNA sequence: TGTGCCAGCAGCTTGGGGTGGAGGCGGATAACTGAAGCTTTCTTT. The encoded protein is CASSLGWRRITEAFF.

V gene TRBV4-3 combines with J gene TRBJ1-4, with 9 bases aligning to TRBD1. There are 18 residues in the CDR3. V lost 1 base, J lost 7 bases, and 13 bases stayed unmatched. The germline gives CDR1 LGHNA, CDR2 YSLEER. The CDR3 loop reads CASSQGYRDRDRSEKLFF. The CDR3 DNA follows: TGCGCCAGCAGCCAAGGGTACCGGGACAGGGATAGGAGTGAAAAACTGTTTTTT.

V usage is TRBV4-3 and J usage is TRBJ2-7, with TRBD1 identical over 9 bases. Trimming cost V 4 bases and J 2 bases; bases outside gene matches: 3. Per the germline V gene, CDR1 is LGHNA and CDR2 is YSLEER. The CDR3 runs to 14 residues. CDR3 nucleotide sequence: TGCGCCAGCAGCCGGGGGACAGGGCCCTACGAGCAGTACTTC. This encodes CASSRGTGPYEQYF.

This clone was seen more than once but under ten times. This chain connects TRBV29-1 to TRBJ1-3; D is unclear. V was pared by 4 bases and J by 4 bases, with 14 bases between. CDR1 is SQVTM and CDR2 is ANQGSEA in the germline V gene. The CDR3 loop spans 14 amino acids. The CDR3 sequence is CSVVWAPGGNTIYF. CDR3 nucleotides: TGCAGCGTTGTTTGGGCGCCGGGAGGAAACACCATATATTTT.

The rearrangement joins TRBV29-1 to TRBJ2-1, with 7 bases fitting TRBD1. CDR1 and CDR2 from the germline V gene are SQVTM and ANQGSEA. V shed 1 base and J 5 bases; nucleotides not matched to a gene: 11. The CDR3 has 16 residues. The CDR3 nucleotides read TGCAGCGTTGAAGGCGGACAGGACTTCCCCAACAATGAGCAGTTCTTC. The encoded protein is CSVEGGQDFPNNEQFF.

The chain links TRBV7-3 to TRBJ2-2; tentative D call: TRBD1 (7 bases). The V and J ends lost 5 bases and 5 bases respectively, with 15 bases between them. The CDR3 is 15 residues long. Germline V lookup: CDR1 SGHTA, CDR2 FQGTGA. This chain's CDR3 is CASSRGGGGTGELFF. The DNA for the CDR3 is TGTGCCAGCAGCCGCGGAGGGGGCGGAACCGGGGAGCTGTTTTTT.

The chain carries TRBV4-1 and TRBJ1-3, with D possibly TRBD1 on 5 matching bases. CDR1 and CDR2 (germline): MGHRA, YSYEKL. Between the trimmed V and J ends, which lost 5 bases and 4 bases, there was a span of 24 bases. CDR3 length equals 18 residues. CDR3 nucleotide sequence: TGCGCCAGCAGCTCAAACCGAAACAGCGGGACTGCGGGAAACACCATATATTTT. Protein sequence: CASSSNRNSGTAGNTIYF.

For this clone: This specimen includes other DNA sequences encoding the same CDR3. This sequence joins TRBV7-2 and TRBJ2-7; weak D call: TRBD1 (5 bases). CDR1 is SGHTA, CDR2 FQGNSA, per germline. The ends were cut back, 1 base at V and 3 bases at J, with 10 bases in the middle. The CDR3 consists of 14 residues. This CDR3 is CASSLGQKIYEQYF. The DNA for the CDR3 is TGTGCCAGCAGCTTAGGACAGAAAATCTACGAGCAGTACTTC. The whole variable domain, filled in from reference TRBV7-2 and TRBJ2-7, reads GAGVSQSPSNKVTEKGKDVELRCDPISGHTALYWYRQSLGQGLEFLIYFQGNSAPDKSGLPSDRFSAERTGGSVSTLTIQRTQQEDSAVYLCASSLGQKIYEQYFGPGTRLTVT.

In regard to this clone: The junction differs from germline at one of its ends, possibly a read error. The CDR3 here is CASSYSPDRSYRYTF. DNA for the CDR3: TGTGCCAGCAGTTACTCTCCGGACAGAAGCTATCGCTACACCTTC. The gene calls are TRBV6-5 and TRBJ1-2, with D possibly being TRBD1 (6 bases). CDR1 is MNHEY and CDR2 is SVGAGI in the germline V gene. The CDR3 consists of 15 residues.

The rearrangement uses TRBV7-9 and TRBJ1-2; 7 bases align to TRBD1. The germline V gene has CDR1 SEHNR and CDR2 FQNEAQ (reference sequence). V lost 5 bases and J lost 6; bases outside the gene matches: 9. The CDR3 extends over 14 amino acids. The CDR3 bases are TGTGCCAGCAGCCTTGGACAGGTTGCGGATGGCTACACCTTC. Protein: CASSLGQVADGYTF.

The chain carries TRBV6-6 and TRBJ2-7; 7 positions match TRBD1. Trimming cost V 5 bases and J 2 bases; bases outside gene matches: 6. CDR3 length: 14 residues. Germline CDR1 MNHNY, CDR2 SVGAGI (reference sequence). For the CDR3, the DNA is TGTGCCAGCAGTCAGATAGGACAGGCCTACGAGCAGTACGTC. Its protein is CASSQIGQAYEQYV.

The rearrangement joins TRBV29-1 to TRBJ1-2; D is uncertain. The CDR3 runs to 11 residues. CDR1 and CDR2 (germline): SQVTM, ANQGSEA. Trimming shortened V by 6 bases and J by 8 bases, and 13 bases separated the two germline ends. The CDR3 spells CSVGEGYGYTF. The CDR3 DNA is TGCAGCGTGGGAGAGGGATACGGCTACACCTTC. Based on the CDR3 plus reference TRBV29-1 and TRBJ1-2, the full variable domain is SAVISQKPSRDICQRGTSLTIQCQVDSQVTMMFWYRQQPGQSLTLIATANQGSEATYESGFVIDKFPISRPNLTFSTLTVSNMSPEDSSIYLCSVGEGYGYTFGSGTRLTVV.

The chain joins TRBV19 to TRBJ2-1; TRBD2 matches 14 bases. Germline trimming cut 7 bases from V and 4 bases from J; bases unmatched to any gene: 3. CDR1 is LNHDA and CDR2 is SQIVND in the germline V gene (reference sequence). The CDR3 totals 15 residues. This CDR3 is CASTRLAGGYNEQFF. CDR3 nucleotide sequence: TGTGCCAGTACCAGACTAGCGGGAGGGTACAATGAGCAGTTCTTC.

The chain uses TRBV5-6 and TRBJ1-4; D gene uncertain. Trimming took off 4 bases at V and 7 bases at J, with 11 bases between the two ends. The germline CDR1 and CDR2 sequences are SGHDT and YYEEEE. There are 13 residues in the CDR3. CDR3: CASSGIRSEKLFF. The DNA for the CDR3 is TGTGCCAGCAGCGGTATAAGGAGTGAAAAACTGTTTTTT.

The J gene is TRBJ1-6, the V gene TRBV28; TRBD1 might be the D (6 bases). Deletions cut 6 bases from V and 6 bases from J, with 12 bases between. CDR1 and CDR2 from the germline V gene are MDHEN and SYDVKM. The CDR3 contains 14 residues. The CDR3 nucleotides read TGTGCCAGCAGCCTACAGGGTTTTAATTCACCCCTCCACTTT. It yields the protein CASSLQGFNSPLHF. The full variable domain, rest sourced from reference TRBV28 and TRBJ1-6, is DVKVTQSSRYLVKRTGEKVFLECVQDMDHENMFWYRQDPGLGLRLIYFSYDVKMKEKGDIPEGYSVSREKKERFSLILESASTNQTSMYLCASSLQGFNSPLHFGNGTRLTVT.

The V and J genes are TRBV28 and TRBJ2-1; 11 bases are a match to TRBD1. Trimming removed 6 bases from V and 10 bases from J; junction bases left unmatched: 11. The CDR3 is 15 residues long. The V gene's germline CDR1 is MDHEN and CDR2 SYDVKM. In DNA form, the CDR3 reads TGTGCCAGCAGACCCCAAGGACAGGGGGCAGGGGAGCAGTTCTTC. It translates to CASRPQGQGAGEQFF.